The 6 T cell receptor beta chains below all came from one sample that was sequenced in a study of T-cell reconstitution after alpha-beta-depleted transplantation in children. Researchers prepared the TCRbeta library using unique molecular identifiers, the study reports. TCRdb called the PCR reads again in MiXCR, with one record for every CDR3 protein. The table has more than 550,000 distinct CDR3 sequences, approximately 10% seen once. The starting material was PBMCs from the stem cell graft donor, obtained from the stem cell graft. These receptors came from a human donor who donated a stem cell graft to a child with acute myeloid leukemia.

This clonotype was seen more than once but under ten times. The chain employs TRBV24-1 and TRBJ2-7; perhaps TRBD2 as D (5 bases). The CDR3 contains 11 residues. Germline CDR1 is KGHDR and CDR2 is SFDVKD. V lost 10 bases, J lost 4 bases, and 10 bases lay in between. CDR3 amino acids: CATSAGYEQYF. In DNA form, the CDR3 reads TGTGCCACTTCGGCGGGTTACGAGCAGTACTTC.

This clonotype has more than one count but fewer than ten. The chain combines TRBV7-2 with TRBJ2-3; weak D call: TRBD2 (6 bases). There are 15 residues in the CDR3. Germline CDR1 SGHTA, CDR2 FQGNSA. The ends were cut back, 1 base at V and 5 bases at J, with 13 bases in the middle. The CDR3 DNA is TGTGCCAGCAGCTTAGGGGGACTGGGGGGAGATACGCAGTATTTT. Translating it yields CASSLGGLGGDTQYF.

This chain joins TRBV7-2 and TRBJ2-7; D is unresolved. CDR3 size: 15 residues. The V gene's germline CDR1 is SGHTA and CDR2 FQGNSA. Trimming cost V 5 bases and J 0 bases, with 14 bases left between them. The CDR3 nucleotides are TGTGCCAGCAGCCTACACCTAGGGCCCTCCTACGAGCAGTACTTC. Its protein product is CASSLHLGPSYEQYF.

In its sample, this clonotype was seen a few times. J is TRBJ2-7 and V is TRBV28; 8 bases match TRBD2. The CDR3 length is 14 residues. V gave up 7 bases and J gave up 4 bases; unmatched junction bases: 9. The germline V gene encodes CDR1 MDHEN and CDR2 SYDVKM. The CDR3: CASNRGLGGYEQYF. The DNA of the CDR3 is TGTGCCAGCAATAGGGGACTAGGGGGTTACGAGCAGTACTTC.

The chain employs TRBV29-1 and TRBJ1-1; D perhaps matches TRBD1 (5 bases). V lost 7 bases and J 5 bases, leaving 20 bases between the germline ends. This CDR3 spans 14 amino acids. The germline V gene has CDR1 SQVTM and CDR2 ANQGSEA. This CDR3 is CSGRVGGRETEAFF. CDR3 sequence (DNA): TGCAGCGGGAGGGTTGGGGGAAGGGAAACTGAAGCTTTCTTT.

This clonotype was seen at least ten times. J is TRBJ2-3 and V is TRBV6-2 or TRBV6-3, with 8 bases identical to TRBD1. Losses at the gene ends were 6 bases for V and 1 base for J; bases not matched to a gene: 3. Germline V gene data show CDR1 as MNHEY and CDR2 as SVGEGT. The CDR3 loop spans 14 amino acids. The CDR3 bases are TGTGCCAGCAGGCCGGGACAGGGCACAGATACGCAGTATTTT. Translating gives CASRPGQGTDTQYF.